This TCR beta chain comes out of a study of OX40 agonist ivuxolimab in advanced cancers. About the research overall: The mean age was around 56 years, ranging from about 20 to 90, with 82.7% of participants male.

This table comes from immunoSEQ multiplex PCR, and its TCRdb copy is limited to in-frame clones, with some not included. Seen here are around 37,000 clones, 75% to 85% observed once, and the top ten hold around a fifth. This CDR3 has 13 amino acids. Germline CDR1 MNHNS, CDR2 SASEGT. Deletions cut 3 bases from V and 1 base from J, with 6 bases between. This TCR was recovered from an adult with an advanced solid tumor such as melanoma, head and neck, liver or kidney cancer. The V call is TRBV6-1, the J call TRBJ1-2; D gene ambiguous. Sequences were derived from CD4+ or CD8+ T cells sorted from blood, sampled in a trial of the OX40 agonist ivuxolimab. CDR3 in amino acids: CASSDKGNYGYTF. The CDR3 DNA is TGTGCCAGCAGTGACAAGGGTAACTATGGCTACACCTTC.